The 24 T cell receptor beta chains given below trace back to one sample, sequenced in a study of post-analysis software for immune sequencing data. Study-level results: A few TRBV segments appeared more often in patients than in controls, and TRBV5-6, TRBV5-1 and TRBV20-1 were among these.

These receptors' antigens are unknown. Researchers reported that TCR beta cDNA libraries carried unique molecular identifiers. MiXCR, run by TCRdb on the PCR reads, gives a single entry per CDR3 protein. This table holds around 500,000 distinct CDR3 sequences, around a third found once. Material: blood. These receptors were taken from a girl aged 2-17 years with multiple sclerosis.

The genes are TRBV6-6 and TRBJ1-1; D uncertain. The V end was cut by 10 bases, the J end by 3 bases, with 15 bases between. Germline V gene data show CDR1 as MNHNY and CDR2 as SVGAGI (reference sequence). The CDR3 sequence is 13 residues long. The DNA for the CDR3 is TGTGCCACCTTTCCTAATACGGACACTGAAGCTTTCTTT. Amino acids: CATFPNTDTEAFF.

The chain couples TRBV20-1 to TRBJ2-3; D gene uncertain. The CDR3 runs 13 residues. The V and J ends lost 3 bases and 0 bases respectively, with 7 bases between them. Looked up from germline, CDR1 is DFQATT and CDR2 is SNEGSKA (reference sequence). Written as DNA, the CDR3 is TGCAGTGCTAGTAGTTTGAGCACAGATACGCAGTATTTT. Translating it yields CSASSLSTDTQYF.

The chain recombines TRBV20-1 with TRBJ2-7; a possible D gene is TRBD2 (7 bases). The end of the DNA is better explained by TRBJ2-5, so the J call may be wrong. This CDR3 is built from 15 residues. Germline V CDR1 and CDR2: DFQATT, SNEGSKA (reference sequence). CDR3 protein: CSARDGGGAEETQYF. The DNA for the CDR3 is TGCAGTGCTAGAGATGGGGGGGGCGCAGAAGAGACCCAGTACTTC.

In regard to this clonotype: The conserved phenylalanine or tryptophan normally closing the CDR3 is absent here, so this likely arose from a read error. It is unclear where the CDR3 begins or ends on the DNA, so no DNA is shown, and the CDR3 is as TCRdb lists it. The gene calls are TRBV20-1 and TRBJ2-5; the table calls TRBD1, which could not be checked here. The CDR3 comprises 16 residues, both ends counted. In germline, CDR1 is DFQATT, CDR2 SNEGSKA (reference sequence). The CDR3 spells CSARARTAVDESTFGS.

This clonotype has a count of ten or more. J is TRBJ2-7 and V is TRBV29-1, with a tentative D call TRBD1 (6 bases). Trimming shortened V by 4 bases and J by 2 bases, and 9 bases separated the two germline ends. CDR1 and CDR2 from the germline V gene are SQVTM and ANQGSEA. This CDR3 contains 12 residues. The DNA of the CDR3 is TGCAGCGTTGGCAGGACAGCCTACGAGCAGTACTTC. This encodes CSVGRTAYEQYF.

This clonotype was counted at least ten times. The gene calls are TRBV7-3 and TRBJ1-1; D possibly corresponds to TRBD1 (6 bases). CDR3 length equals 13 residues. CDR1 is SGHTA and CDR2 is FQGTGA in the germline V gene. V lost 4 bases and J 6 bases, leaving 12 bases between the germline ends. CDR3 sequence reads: CASSSSGQPEAFF. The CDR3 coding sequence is TGTGCCAGCAGCTCCTCCGGACAGCCTGAAGCTTTCTTT.

In nucleotides, the CDR3 is TGTGCCAGCATACGCGGGGGGGATACCTACGAGCAGTACTTC. Residues: CASIRGGDTYEQYF. V gene TRBV2 combines with J gene TRBJ2-7, with 9 nucleotides matching TRBD2. Germline CDR1 and CDR2: SNHLY and FYNNEI. The length of the CDR3 is 14 residues. V trimming: 7 bases; J trimming: 2 bases; junction bases outside the gene matches: 6.

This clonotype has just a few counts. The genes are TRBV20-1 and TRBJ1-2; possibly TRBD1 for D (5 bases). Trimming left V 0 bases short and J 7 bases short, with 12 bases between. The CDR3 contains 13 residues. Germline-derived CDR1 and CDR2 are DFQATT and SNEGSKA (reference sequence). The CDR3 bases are TGCAGTGCTAGAGATCAGCAGGGATCTGGCTACACCTTC. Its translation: CSARDQQGSGYTF.

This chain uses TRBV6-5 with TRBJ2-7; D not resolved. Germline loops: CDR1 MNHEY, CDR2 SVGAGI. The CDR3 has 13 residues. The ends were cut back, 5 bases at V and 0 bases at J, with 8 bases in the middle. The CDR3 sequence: CASSATYSYEQYF. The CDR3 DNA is TGTGCCAGCAGTGCGACCTACTCCTACGAGCAGTACTTC.

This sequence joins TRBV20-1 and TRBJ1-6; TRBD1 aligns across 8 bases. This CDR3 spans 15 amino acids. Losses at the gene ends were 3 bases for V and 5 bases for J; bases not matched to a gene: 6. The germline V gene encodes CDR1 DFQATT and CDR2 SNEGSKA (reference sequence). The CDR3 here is CSASFQGADNSPLHF. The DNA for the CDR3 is TGCAGTGCTAGTTTCCAGGGGGCCGATAATTCACCCCTCCACTTT.

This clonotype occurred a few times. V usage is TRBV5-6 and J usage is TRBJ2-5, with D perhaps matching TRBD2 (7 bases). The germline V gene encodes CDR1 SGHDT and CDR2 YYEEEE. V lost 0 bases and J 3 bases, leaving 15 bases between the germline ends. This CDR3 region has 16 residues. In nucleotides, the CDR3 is TGTGCCAGCAGCTTGGTAGTGCGGGGGCGCAAAGAGACCCAGTACTTC. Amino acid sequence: CASSLVVRGRKETQYF.

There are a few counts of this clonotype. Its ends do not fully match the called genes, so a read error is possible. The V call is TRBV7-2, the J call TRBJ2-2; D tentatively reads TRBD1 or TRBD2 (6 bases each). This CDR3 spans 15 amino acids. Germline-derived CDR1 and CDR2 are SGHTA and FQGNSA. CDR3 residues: CASSLGQAGAGGLFF. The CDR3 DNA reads TGTGCCAGCAGCTTAGGACAGGCGGGTGCCGGGGGGCTGTTTTTT.

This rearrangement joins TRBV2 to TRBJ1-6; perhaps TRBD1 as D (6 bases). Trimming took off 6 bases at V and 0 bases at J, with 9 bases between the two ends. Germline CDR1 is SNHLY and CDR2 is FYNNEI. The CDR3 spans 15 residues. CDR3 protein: CASRQDSSYNSPLHF. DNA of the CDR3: TGTGCCAGCAGGCAGGACAGCTCCTATAATTCACCCCTCCACTTT.

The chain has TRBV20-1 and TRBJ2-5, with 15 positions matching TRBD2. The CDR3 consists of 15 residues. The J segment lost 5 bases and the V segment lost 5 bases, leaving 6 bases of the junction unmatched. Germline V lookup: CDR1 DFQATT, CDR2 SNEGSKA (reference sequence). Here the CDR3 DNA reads TGCAGTGCTTGGACTAGCGGGGGGGCCTGGGAGACCCAGTACTTC. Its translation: CSAWTSGGAWETQYF.

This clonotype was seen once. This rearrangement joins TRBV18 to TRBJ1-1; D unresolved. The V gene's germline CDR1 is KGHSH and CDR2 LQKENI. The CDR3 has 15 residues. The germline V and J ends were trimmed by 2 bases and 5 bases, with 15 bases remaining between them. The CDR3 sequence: CASSPSIELGTEAFF. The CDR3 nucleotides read TGTGCCAGCTCACCAAGCATAGAGTTGGGAACTGAAGCTTTCTTT.

The DNA of the CDR3 is TGCAGCGTTGCGGGAGGGCGGGGAACTGGCGGCTACACCTTC. It is translated as CSVAGGRGTGGYTF. This chain links TRBV29-1 with TRBJ1-2, with D hard to call. Germline CDR1 SQVTM, CDR2 ANQGSEA. V dropped 4 bases and J dropped 8 bases, with 20 bases sitting between them. The CDR3 has 14 amino acids.

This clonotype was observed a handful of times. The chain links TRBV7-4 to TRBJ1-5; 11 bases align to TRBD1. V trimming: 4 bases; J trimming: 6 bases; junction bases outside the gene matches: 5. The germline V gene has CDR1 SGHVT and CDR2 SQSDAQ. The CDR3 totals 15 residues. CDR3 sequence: CASSWGQGGSQPQHF. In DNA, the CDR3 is TGTGCCAGCAGCTGGGGACAGGGGGGATCTCAGCCCCAGCATTTT.

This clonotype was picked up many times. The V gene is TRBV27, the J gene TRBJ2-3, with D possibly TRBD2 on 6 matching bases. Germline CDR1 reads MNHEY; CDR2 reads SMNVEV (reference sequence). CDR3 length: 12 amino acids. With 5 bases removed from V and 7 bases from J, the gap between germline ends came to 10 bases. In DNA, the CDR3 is TGTGCCAGCAGTATAGGAGGGAATACGCAGTATTTT. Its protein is CASSIGGNTQYF.

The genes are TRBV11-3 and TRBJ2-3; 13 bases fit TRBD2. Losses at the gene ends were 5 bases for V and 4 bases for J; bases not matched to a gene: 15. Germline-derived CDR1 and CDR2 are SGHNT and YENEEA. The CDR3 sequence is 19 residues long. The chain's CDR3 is CASSPQPTSLAGGPDTQYF. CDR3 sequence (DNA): TGTGCCAGCAGCCCACAACCCACGTCACTAGCGGGGGGGCCAGATACGCAGTATTTT.

DNA of the CDR3: TGTGCCAGCAGCGTAGAAGCTCCATGGCCTAACTATGGCTACACCTTC. Translating it yields CASSVEAPWPNYGYTF. The chain is built from TRBV9 and TRBJ1-2; D uncertain. Germline V gene lookup returns CDR1 SGDLS and CDR2 YYNGEE. The CDR3 sequence is 16 residues long. The V gene lost 0 bases and the J gene lost 0 bases, with 12 bases spanning the gap.

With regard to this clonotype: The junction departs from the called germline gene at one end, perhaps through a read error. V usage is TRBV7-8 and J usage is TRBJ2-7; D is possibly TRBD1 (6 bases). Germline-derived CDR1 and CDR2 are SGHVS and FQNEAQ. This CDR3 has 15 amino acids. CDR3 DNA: TGTGTCAGCCTCCGGACAGACAACCCAACCTACGAGCAGTACTTC. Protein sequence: CVSLRTDNPTYEQYF.

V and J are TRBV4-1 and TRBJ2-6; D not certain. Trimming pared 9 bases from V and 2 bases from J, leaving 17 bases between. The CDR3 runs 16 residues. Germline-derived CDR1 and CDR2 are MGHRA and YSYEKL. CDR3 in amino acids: CASNSRPSTGANVLTF. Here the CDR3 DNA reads TGCGCCAGTAACTCGAGGCCCTCTACTGGGGCCAACGTCCTGACTTTC.

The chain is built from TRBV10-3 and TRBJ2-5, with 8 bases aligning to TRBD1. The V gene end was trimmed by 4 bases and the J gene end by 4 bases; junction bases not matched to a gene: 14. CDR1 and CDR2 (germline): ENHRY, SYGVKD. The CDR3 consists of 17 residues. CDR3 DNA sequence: TGTGCCATCAGTGGACAGGGGCGAACGTTGGAGGGAGAGACCCAGTACTTC. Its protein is CAISGQGRTLEGETQYF.

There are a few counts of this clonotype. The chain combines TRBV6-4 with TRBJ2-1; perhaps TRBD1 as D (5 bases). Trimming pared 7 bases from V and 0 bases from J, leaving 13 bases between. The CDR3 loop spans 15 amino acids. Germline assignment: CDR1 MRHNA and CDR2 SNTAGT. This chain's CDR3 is CASKPRVSSYNEQFF. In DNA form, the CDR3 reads TGTGCCAGCAAACCCAGGGTCAGCTCCTACAATGAGCAGTTCTTC.